Shown below are 24 T cell receptor beta chains from a single sample sequenced in a study of human versus mouse CDR3 diversity and MHC coevolution. TCRdb keeps only in-frame clones here, not all; method: immunoSEQ multiplex PCR. The table lists around 77,000 clones, just under 95% of them singletons. Input material: naive CD4+ T cells from blood. The subset was: CD45RO-negative CD62L-positive naive CD4 T cells. All receptors derive from a person aged 30-69 years in good health.

The genes are TRBV19 and TRBJ2-1, with D possibly being TRBD1 (6 bases). Germline CDR1 and CDR2: LNHDA and SQIVND (reference sequence). Trimming left V 7 bases short and J 6 bases short, with 16 bases between. This CDR3 has 14 amino acids. CDR3 amino acids: CASTTGNFGNEQFF. DNA of the CDR3: TGTGCCAGTACCACAGGGAATTTCGGCAATGAGCAGTTCTTC.

The J gene is TRBJ1-2, the V gene TRBV10-3, with D unclear. CDR1 and CDR2 (germline): ENHRY, SYGVKD. The CDR3 contains 14 residues. V was trimmed by 2 bases and J by 2 bases, leaving 9 bases between them. CDR3: CAISEQEGNYGYTF. Written as DNA, the CDR3 is TGTGCCATCAGTGAGCAGGAGGGAAACTATGGCTACACCTTC.

V usage is TRBV4-1 and J usage is TRBJ2-3, with 8 bases fitting TRBD2. Germline values: CDR1 MGHRA, CDR2 YSYEKL. This CDR3 contains 17 residues. Trimming at V came to 4 bases and at J to 2 bases, leaving 11 bases not matched to a gene. The DNA of the CDR3 is TGCGCCAGCAGCCGCGGCCCAGCGGGAGTCCCCACAGATACGCAGTATTTT. Amino acid sequence: CASSRGPAGVPTDTQYF.

This chain joins TRBV30 and TRBJ1-2, with no clear D. The V gene's germline CDR1 is GTSNPN and CDR2 SVGIG (reference sequence). The CDR3 spans 14 residues. Trimming shortened V by 7 bases and J by 3 bases, and 18 bases separated the two germline ends. The DNA for the CDR3 is TGTGCCTCCTCGGAGGTAGGGCGATACTATGGCTACACCTTC. This gives the protein CASSEVGRYYGYTF.

The chain employs TRBV5-1 and TRBJ2-7; D gene unclear. V was trimmed by 1 base and J by 1 base, leaving 12 bases between them. The length of the CDR3 is 15 residues. Germline V gene data show CDR1 as SGHRS and CDR2 as YFSETQ. The CDR3 is CASSLPSGSSYEQYF. The CDR3 nucleotides read TGCGCCAGCAGCTTGCCGAGTGGTTCGTCCTACGAGCAGTACTTC.

The rearrangement links TRBV7-6 to TRBJ2-7, with 9 bases that match TRBD1. The CDR3 runs 15 residues. CDR1 is SGHVS, CDR2 FNYEAQ, per germline. Trimming took 5 bases from V and 4 from J; bases not matched to a gene: 9. The CDR3, as DNA: TGTGCCAGCAGCCAAGGACAGGGGTGGTGGTACGAGCAGTACTTC. This codes for CASSQGQGWWYEQYF.

V usage is TRBV4-1 and J usage is TRBJ2-5; possible D gene TRBD2, 6 bases. The germline CDR1 and CDR2 sequences are MGHRA and YSYEKL. V was trimmed by 0 bases and J by 5 bases, leaving 13 bases between them. The CDR3 is made up of 15 amino acids. DNA for the CDR3: TGCGCCAGCAGCCAAGAGGCGGGGACCAAGGAGACCCAGTACTTC. It specifies CASSQEAGTKETQYF.

This clone has a single count. The rearrangement links TRBV6-5 to TRBJ2-3, with TRBD2 identical over 11 bases. The junction had 3 bases not matched to a gene; V was cut back by 6 bases and J by 1 base. The CDR3 loop spans 15 amino acids. Germline CDR1 reads MNHEY; CDR2 reads SVGAGI. The CDR3 nucleotides read TGTGCCAGCAGATTAGCGGGGGGGGGCACAGATACGCAGTATTTT. Protein sequence: CASRLAGGGTDTQYF.

The chain is built from TRBV5-4 and TRBJ1-2, with 11 nucleotides matching TRBD1. This CDR3 spans 14 amino acids. With 4 bases clipped from V and 4 bases from J, the junction kept 3 bases outside the gene matches. CDR1 and CDR2 from the germline V gene are SGHNT and YYREEE (reference sequence). CDR3 DNA: TGTGCCAGCAGCCCCGGGACAGGGGGCTATGGCTACACCTTC. Amino acid sequence: CASSPGTGGYGYTF.

The chain links TRBV28 to TRBJ2-7, with a tentative D call TRBD2 (6 bases). The CDR3 extends over 13 amino acids. With 2 bases removed from V and 6 bases from J, the gap between germline ends came to 11 bases. CDR1 is MDHEN, CDR2 SYDVKM, per germline. In DNA form, the CDR3 reads TGTGCCAGCAGTTTAGGGAGGTTGGGCGAGCAGTACTTC. Amino acid sequence: CASSLGRLGEQYF.

The rearrangement joins TRBV19 to TRBJ2-7, with a possible D match to TRBD2 (6 bases). Germline V lookup: CDR1 LNHDA, CDR2 SQIVND (reference sequence). The CDR3 has 16 amino acids. Deletions cut 3 bases from V and 0 bases from J, with 15 bases between. Here the CDR3 DNA reads TGTGCCAGTAGTATCCGCGGGACGCAAAGCTCCTACGAGCAGTACTTC. This codes for CASSIRGTQSSYEQYF.

The chain employs TRBV5-1 and TRBJ2-7; D gene ambiguous. Germline CDR1 is SGHRS and CDR2 is YFSETQ. Trimming left V 7 bases short and J 0 bases short, with 17 bases between. This CDR3 is built from 15 residues. CDR3 loop: CASSEQVNPSYEQYF. The CDR3 DNA reads as TGCGCCAGCTCCGAACAAGTTAACCCCTCCTACGAGCAGTACTTC. Together with reference TRBV5-1 and TRBJ2-7, the CDR3 gives the full variable domain: KAGVTQTPRYLIKTRGQQVTLSCSPISGHRSVSWYQQTPGQGLQFLFEYFSETQRNKGNFPGRFSGRQFSNSRSEMNVSTLELGDSALYLCASSEQVNPSYEQYFGPGTRLTVT.

The chain combines TRBV5-1 with TRBJ1-3; D is uncertain. The CDR3 extends over 15 amino acids. Trimming cost V 0 bases and J 0 bases, with 7 bases left between them. CDR1 is SGHRS, CDR2 YFSETQ, per germline. The CDR3 loop is CASSLGAFSGNTIYF. In DNA, the CDR3 is TGCGCCAGCAGCTTGGGGGCGTTCTCTGGAAACACCATATATTTT.

This clone was counted between two and nine times. The genes are TRBV2 and TRBJ1-1; the match to TRBD1 covers 8 bases. The CDR3 is 14 amino acids. The V segment lost 7 bases and the J segment 1 base; nucleotides outside the gene matches: 5. Per germline, CDR1 SNHLY and CDR2 FYNNEI. CDR3 sequence (DNA): TGTGCCAGCAACCAACAGGGGGGGAACACTGAAGCTTTCTTT. Translating gives CASNQQGGNTEAFF.

The V call is TRBV5-1, the J call TRBJ2-5, with 10 bases fitting TRBD1. Germline trimming cut 4 bases from V and 4 bases from J; bases unmatched to any gene: 4. The germline V gene has CDR1 SGHRS and CDR2 YFSETQ. The CDR3 covers 14 residues. CDR3 protein: CASSRQGAPETQYF. DNA of the CDR3: TGCGCCAGCAGCCGACAGGGGGCTCCAGAGACCCAGTACTTC.

The chain links TRBV14 to TRBJ2-1; D is unclear. The CDR3 runs 14 residues. Germline values: CDR1 SGHDN, CDR2 FVKESK. V was trimmed by 0 bases and J by 4 bases, leaving 7 bases between them. In DNA form, the CDR3 reads TGTGCCAGCAGCCAAGAATACAGATACAATGAGCAGTTCTTC. Translation gives CASSQEYRYNEQFF. The variable domain in full, completed from reference TRBV14 and TRBJ2-1, reads EAGVTQFPSHSVIEKGQTVTLRCDPISGHDNLYWYRRVMGKEIKFLLHFVKESKQDESGMPNNRFLAERTGGTYSTLKVQPAELEDSGVYFCASSQEYRYNEQFFGPGTRLTVL.

The chain links TRBV15 to TRBJ2-1, with D uncertain. The ends were cut back, 1 base at V and 6 bases at J, with 16 bases in the middle. This CDR3 has 16 amino acids. The germline CDR1 and CDR2 sequences are LNHNV and YYDKDF (reference sequence). CDR3 residues: CATSRALVPSGNEQFF. CDR3 nucleotides: TGTGCCACCAGCAGAGCCCTGGTACCGTCGGGCAATGAGCAGTTCTTC.

The chain carries TRBV27 and TRBJ1-5; 8 nucleotides match TRBD1. Germline V CDR1 and CDR2: MNHEY, SMNVEV (reference sequence). The CDR3 loop spans 15 amino acids. After removal of 5 bases from V and 11 bases from J, the junction contained 14 bases not matched to a gene. The CDR3 region is CASSEAGQAIRTQHF. Here the CDR3 DNA reads TGTGCCAGCAGTGAAGCGGGACAGGCAATCAGGACCCAGCATTTT.

The chain is built from TRBV10-3 and TRBJ1-6; D gene uncertain. The germline gives CDR1 ENHRY, CDR2 SYGVKD. This CDR3 has 12 amino acids. The V end lost 2 bases, the J end lost 12 bases, and 8 bases lay between the germline ends. CDR3 sequence reads: CAISEVSGPLHF. The CDR3 bases are TGTGCCATCAGTGAGGTCAGCGGACCCCTCCACTTT.

This CDR3 reads CASSLALDRVDTQYF. The CDR3 DNA sequence: TGTGCCAGCAGCTTGGCCCTAGACAGGGTGGATACGCAGTATTTT. J is TRBJ2-3 and V is TRBV5-4; 7 bases are a match to TRBD1. The CDR3 has 15 amino acids. The J segment lost 6 bases and the V segment lost 0 bases, leaving 7 bases of the junction unmatched. CDR1 is SGHNT, CDR2 YYREEE, per germline (reference sequence).

This sequence joins TRBV5-4 and TRBJ2-2; a possible D gene is TRBD1 (6 bases). The germline V gene has CDR1 SGHNT and CDR2 YYREEE (reference sequence). V lost 4 bases, J lost 3 bases, and 19 bases lay in between. The CDR3 is 17 residues long. The CDR3 DNA sequence: TGTGCCAGCAGCCCAAAAACTGGGGGCTCGGACACCGGGGAGCTGTTTTTT. Translating it yields CASSPKTGGSDTGELFF. Filled out from reference TRBV5-4 and TRBJ2-2, the complete variable domain reads ETGVTQSPTHLIKTRGQQVTLRCSSQSGHNTVSWYQQALGQGPQFIFQYYREEENGRGNFPPRFSGLQFPNYSSELNVNALELDDSALYLCASSPKTGGSDTGELFFGEGSRLTVL.

The chain has TRBV30 and TRBJ1-4, with a tentative D call TRBD1 (6 bases). The CDR3 consists of 14 residues. Germline CDR1 and CDR2: GTSNPN and SVGIG (reference sequence). With 1 base removed from V and 3 bases from J, the gap between germline ends came to 9 bases. DNA for the CDR3: TGTGCCTGGAGTGGGGGACACGCTAATGAAAAACTGTTTTTT. Translation gives CAWSGGHANEKLFF.

The gene calls are TRBV5-5 and TRBJ1-2; the D is unclear. This CDR3 has 13 residues. The ends were cut back, 0 bases at V and 8 bases at J, with 11 bases in the middle. CDR1 is SGHKS and CDR2 is YYEKEE in the germline V gene (reference sequence). In DNA, the CDR3 is TGTGCCAGCAGCTTGGTTGGGGAGGGAGGCTACACCTTC. This sequence encodes CASSLVGEGGYTF.

The rearrangement uses TRBV25-1 and TRBJ1-2, with a tentative D call TRBD1 (5 bases). Trimming cost V 4 bases and J 3 bases, with 9 bases left between them. This CDR3 is 13 amino acids long. Germline V gene lookup returns CDR1 MGHDK and CDR2 SYGVNS. The CDR3 here is CASSVDSYYGYTF. In nucleotides, the CDR3 is TGTGCCAGCAGTGTAGACAGCTACTATGGCTACACCTTC.